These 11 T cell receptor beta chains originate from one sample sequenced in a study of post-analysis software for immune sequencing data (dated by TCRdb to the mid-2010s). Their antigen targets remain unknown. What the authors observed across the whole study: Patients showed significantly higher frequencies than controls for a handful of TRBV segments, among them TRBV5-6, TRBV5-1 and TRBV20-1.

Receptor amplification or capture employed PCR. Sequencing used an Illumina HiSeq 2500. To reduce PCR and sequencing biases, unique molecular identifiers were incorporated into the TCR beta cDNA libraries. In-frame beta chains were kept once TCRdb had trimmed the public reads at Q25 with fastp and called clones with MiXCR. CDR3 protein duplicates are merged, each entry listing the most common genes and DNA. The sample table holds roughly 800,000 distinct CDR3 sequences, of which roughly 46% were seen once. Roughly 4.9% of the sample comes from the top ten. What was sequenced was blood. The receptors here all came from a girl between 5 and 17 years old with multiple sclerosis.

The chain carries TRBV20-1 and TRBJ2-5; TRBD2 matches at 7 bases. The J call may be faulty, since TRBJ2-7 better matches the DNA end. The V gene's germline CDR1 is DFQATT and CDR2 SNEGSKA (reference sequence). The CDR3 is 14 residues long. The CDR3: CSARSGTTYYEQYF. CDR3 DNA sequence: TGCAGTGCTAGATCGGGGACTACGTATTACGAGCAGTACTTC.

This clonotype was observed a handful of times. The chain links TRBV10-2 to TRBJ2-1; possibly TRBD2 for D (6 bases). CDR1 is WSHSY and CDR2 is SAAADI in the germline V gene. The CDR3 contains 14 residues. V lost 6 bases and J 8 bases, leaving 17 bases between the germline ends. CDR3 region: CASRRLDLFDEQFF. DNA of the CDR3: TGCGCCAGCAGGCGACTAGACCTTTTTGATGAGCAGTTCTTC.

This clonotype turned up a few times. CDR3 amino acids: CSARGARGLGYEQYF. The CDR3 DNA reads as TGCAGTGCTAGGGGGGCGCGGGGGCTAGGCTACGAGCAGTACTTC. The chain employs TRBV20-1 and TRBJ2-7, with a possible D match to TRBD2 (7 bases). Germline V gene data show CDR1 as DFQATT and CDR2 as SNEGSKA (reference sequence). The CDR3 runs to 15 residues. V was cut by 3 bases and J by 3 bases, with 18 bases left in between.

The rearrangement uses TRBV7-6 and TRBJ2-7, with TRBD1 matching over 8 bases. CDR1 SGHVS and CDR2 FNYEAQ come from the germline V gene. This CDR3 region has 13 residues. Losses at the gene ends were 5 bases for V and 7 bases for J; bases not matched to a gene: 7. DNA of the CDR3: TGTGCCAGCAGCGCCCGACAGGGGTTTGAGCAGTACTTC. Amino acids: CASSARQGFEQYF. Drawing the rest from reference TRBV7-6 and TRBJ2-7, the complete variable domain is GAGVSQSPRYKVTKRGQDVALRCDPISGHVSLYWYRQALGQGPEFLTYFNYEAQQDKSGLPNDRFSAERPEGSISTLTIQRTEQRDSAMYRCASSARQGFEQYFGPGTRLTVT.

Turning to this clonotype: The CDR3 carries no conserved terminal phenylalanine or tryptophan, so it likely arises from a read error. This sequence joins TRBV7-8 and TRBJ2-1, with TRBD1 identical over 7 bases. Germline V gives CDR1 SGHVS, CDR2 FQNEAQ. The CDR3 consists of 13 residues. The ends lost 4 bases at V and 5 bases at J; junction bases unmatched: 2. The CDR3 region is CASSSGQHNEQFL. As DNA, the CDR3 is TGTGCCAGCAGCTCGGGACAGCACAATGAGCAGTTCCTC.

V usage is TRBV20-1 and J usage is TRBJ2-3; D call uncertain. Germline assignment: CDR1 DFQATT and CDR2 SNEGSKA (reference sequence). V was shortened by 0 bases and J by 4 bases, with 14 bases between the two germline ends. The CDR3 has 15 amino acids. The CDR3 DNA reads TGCAGTGCTAGAGATCGGGTCGCGTCTGCAGATACGCAGTATTTT. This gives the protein CSARDRVASADTQYF.

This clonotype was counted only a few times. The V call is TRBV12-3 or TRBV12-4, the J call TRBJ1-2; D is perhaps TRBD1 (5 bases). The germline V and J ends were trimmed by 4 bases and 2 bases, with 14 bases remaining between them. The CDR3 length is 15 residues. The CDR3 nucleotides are TGTGCCAGCAGTTCGGCCCACGGGGGGAACTATGGCTACACCTTC. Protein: CASSSAHGGNYGYTF.

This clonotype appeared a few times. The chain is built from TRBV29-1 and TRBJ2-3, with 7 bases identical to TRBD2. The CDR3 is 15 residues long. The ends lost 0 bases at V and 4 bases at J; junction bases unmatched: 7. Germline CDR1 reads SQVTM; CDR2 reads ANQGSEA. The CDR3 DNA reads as TGCAGCGTTGAAGATAGCCTAGCGGCCCCAGATACGCAGTATTTT. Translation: CSVEDSLAAPDTQYF.

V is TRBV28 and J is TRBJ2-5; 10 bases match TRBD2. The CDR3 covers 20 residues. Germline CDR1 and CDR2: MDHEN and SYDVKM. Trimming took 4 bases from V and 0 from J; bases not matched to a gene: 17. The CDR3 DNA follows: TGTGCCAGCAGTTCCCGGGACTCCCCTGGACTAGCGGTCTACCAAGAGACCCAGTACTTC. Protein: CASSSRDSPGLAVYQETQYF.

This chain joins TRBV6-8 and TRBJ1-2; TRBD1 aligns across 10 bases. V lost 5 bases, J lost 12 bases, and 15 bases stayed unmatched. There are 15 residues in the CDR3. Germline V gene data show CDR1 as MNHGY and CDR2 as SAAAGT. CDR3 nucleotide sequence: TGTGCCAGCAGTCCTCACCCGGGACAGGGGAAAGGCCACACCTTC. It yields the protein CASSPHPGQGKGHTF.

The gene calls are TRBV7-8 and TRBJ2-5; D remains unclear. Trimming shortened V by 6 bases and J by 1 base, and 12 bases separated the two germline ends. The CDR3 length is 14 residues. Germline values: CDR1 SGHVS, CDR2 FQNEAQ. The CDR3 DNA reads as TGTGCCAGCAGAATAAGAGCTTTCCAAGAGACCCAGTACTTC. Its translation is CASRIRAFQETQYF.